The 9 T cell receptor beta chains reported below all come from one sample, sequenced in a study of blood T cells in healthy people across ages (dated by TCRdb to between 2014 and 2017). The method behind the library was 5' RACE. TCRdb records Illumina HiSeq 2500 as the sequencer. A second PCR of about 6 to 11 cycles was run with a J-beta primer mix and a sample-barcoded 5' primer. TCRdb cleaned the public reads at Q25 with fastp, built clones with MiXCR and kept in-frame beta chains. Duplicate CDR3 protein sequences are folded into a single record with the most common DNA and genes. The sample data list roughly 730,000 distinct CDR3 sequences, and roughly 56% of these were observed just once. The top ten clonotypes cover about 26% of the sample. Sequencing used blood. The receptors were gathered from a man aged 35 to 55 in good health.

V and J are TRBV28 and TRBJ2-4, with D perhaps assigned TRBD1 or TRBD2 (6 bases each). The CDR3 runs to 18 residues. CDR1 and CDR2 (germline): MDHEN, SYDVKM. V was clipped by 2 bases and J by 0 bases, with 17 bases between them. As DNA, the CDR3 is TGTGCCAGCAGTTTAGTGGAGTGGGGGGCTGGAGCCAAAAACATTCAGTACTTC. It yields the protein CASSLVEWGAGAKNIQYF.

The gene calls are TRBV29-1 and TRBJ2-3; TRBD1 might be the D (5 bases). The V gene's germline CDR1 is SQVTM and CDR2 ANQGSEA. Trimming stripped 2 bases from V and 2 bases from J, with 14 bases between. This CDR3 has 15 residues. For the CDR3, the DNA is TGCAGCGTTGAACTGGACACCACTCTCACAGATACGCAGTATTTT. It translates to CSVELDTTLTDTQYF.

V is TRBV2 and J is TRBJ2-3; the D is unclear. Trimming took off 4 bases at V and 2 bases at J, with 10 bases between the two ends. Germline CDR1 SNHLY, CDR2 FYNNEI. This CDR3 is 14 amino acids long. CDR3: CASSAQLSTDTQYF. DNA for the CDR3: TGTGCCAGCAGTGCTCAGCTCTCCACAGATACGCAGTATTTT.

The chain uses TRBV6-2 or TRBV6-3 and TRBJ2-7, with D possibly being TRBD2 (6 bases). Germline V gives CDR1 MNHEY, CDR2 SVGEGT. Trimming stripped 2 bases from V and 2 bases from J, with 13 bases between. The CDR3 sequence is 15 residues long. CDR3 sequence (DNA): TGTGCCAGCAGTTACGAAGGGAGGCCCCCCTACGAGCAGTACTTC. It encodes CASSYEGRPPYEQYF.

This clonotype came up once. This chain joins TRBV20-1 and TRBJ2-1; 12 nucleotides line up with TRBD2. The CDR3 has 15 residues. Unmatched junction bases numbered 9, after V lost 8 bases and J lost 4 bases. Germline CDR1 reads DFQATT; CDR2 reads SNEGSKA (reference sequence). The CDR3 loop is CSTTLAGGGYNEQFF. CDR3 DNA: TGCAGTACTACCCTAGCGGGAGGGGGTTACAATGAGCAGTTCTTC.

The sample holds a few counts of this clonotype. The V and J genes are TRBV20-1 and TRBJ2-3; 9 positions agree with TRBD2. The CDR3 consists of 15 residues. The V gene end was trimmed by 0 bases and the J gene end by 3 bases; junction bases not matched to a gene: 4. CDR1 and CDR2 from the germline V gene are DFQATT and SNEGSKA (reference sequence). This chain's CDR3 is CSARDFLAGTDTQYF. The CDR3 DNA reads as TGCAGTGCTAGAGATTTTCTAGCGGGAACAGATACGCAGTATTTT.

This clonotype showed up just a few times. V is TRBV6-2 or TRBV6-3 and J is TRBJ2-7; TRBD2 might be the D (5 bases). Trimming took off 10 bases at V and 2 bases at J, with 12 bases between the two ends. CDR1 MNHEY and CDR2 SVGEGT come from the germline V gene. This CDR3 comprises 12 residues. The chain's CDR3 is CAIATTTYEQYF. The CDR3 DNA reads TGTGCCATTGCGACTACCACCTACGAGCAGTACTTC.

This clonotype has more than one count but fewer than ten. The V call is TRBV12-3 or TRBV12-4, the J call TRBJ1-6; no reliable D call. The CDR3 contains 15 residues. Deletions cut 2 bases from V and 7 bases from J, with 12 bases between. The CDR3 is CASSLRPRENSPLHF. In DNA, the CDR3 is TGTGCCAGCAGTTTACGGCCAAGGGAGAATTCACCCCTCCACTTT.

The chain recombines TRBV20-1 with TRBJ2-5; D remains ambiguous. Germline V gene lookup returns CDR1 DFQATT and CDR2 SNEGSKA (reference sequence). Trimming removed 6 bases at V and 0 bases at J, with 2 bases between. The CDR3 runs to 10 residues. CDR3 residues: CSADQETQYF. The CDR3 nucleotides read TGCAGTGCAGACCAAGAGACCCAGTACTTC.